This TCR beta chain was identified during a study of T-cell memory formation after mild COVID-19. Overall study: Clustering of TCRs was largely donor specific. Findings and limits, study-wide: Contracting CD4+ clones were located mainly in CM and EM, and CD8+ clones in EMRA.

CDR1 is LGHDT, CDR2 YNNKEL, per germline (reference sequence). V dropped 1 base and J dropped 5 bases, with 5 bases sitting between them. The CDR3 loop spans 12 amino acids. TCRdb analysed the 5' RACE reads with MiXCR anew, one entry per CDR3 protein. The top ten clones hold 3.5% of a sample with around 210,000 distinct CDR3 sequences, 9.5% of them seen once. Concerning this clonotype: Antigen: not known.

This receptor was obtained from a man aged 18 to 30 who had mild COVID-19 (a few samples of this study predate the infection). Cell type and time point are not known. The chain combines TRBV3-1 with TRBJ1-1; D remains ambiguous. Sample: PBMCs or a T cell subset sorted from them (not recorded which). The CDR3 nucleotides are TGTGCCAGCAGCCAAGTCCGGACTGAAGCTTTCTTT. Its translation: CASSQVRTEAFF. The complete variable domain, with remaining parts taken from reference TRBV3-1 and TRBJ1-1, reads DTAVSQTPKYLVTQMGNDKSIKCEQNLGHDTMYWYKQDSKKFLKIMFSYNNKELIINETVPNRFSPKSPDKAHLNLHINSLELGDSAVYFCASSQVRTEAFFGQGTRLTVV.